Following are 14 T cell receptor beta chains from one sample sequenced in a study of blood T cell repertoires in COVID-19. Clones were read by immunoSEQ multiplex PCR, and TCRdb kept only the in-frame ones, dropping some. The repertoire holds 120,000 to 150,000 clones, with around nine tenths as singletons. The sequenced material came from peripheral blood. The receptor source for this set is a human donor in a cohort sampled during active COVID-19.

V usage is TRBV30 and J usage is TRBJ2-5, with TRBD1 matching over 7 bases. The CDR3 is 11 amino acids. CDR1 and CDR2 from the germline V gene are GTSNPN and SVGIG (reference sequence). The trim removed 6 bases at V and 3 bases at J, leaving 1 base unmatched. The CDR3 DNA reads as TGTGCCTGTGGACAGGAAGAGACCCAGTACTTC. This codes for CACGQEETQYF. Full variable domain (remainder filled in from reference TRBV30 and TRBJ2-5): SQTIHQWPATLVQPVGSPLSLECTVEGTSNPNLYWYRQAAGRGLQLLFYSVGIGQISSEVPQNLSASRPQDRQFILSSKKLLLSDSGFYLCACGQEETQYFGPGTRLLVL.

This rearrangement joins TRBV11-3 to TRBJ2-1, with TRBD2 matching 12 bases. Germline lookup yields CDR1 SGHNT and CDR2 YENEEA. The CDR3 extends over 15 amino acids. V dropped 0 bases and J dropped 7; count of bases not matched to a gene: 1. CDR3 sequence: CASSLDLAGGNEQFF. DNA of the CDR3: TGTGCCAGCAGCTTAGACCTAGCGGGAGGGAATGAGCAGTTCTTC.

CDR3 amino acids: CASSARGPGTDNEQFF. The CDR3 DNA sequence: TGTGCCAGCTCAGCCAGGGGGCCCGGCACAGACAATGAGCAGTTCTTC. This rearrangement joins TRBV18 to TRBJ2-1; 8 nucleotides align to TRBD1. Germline CDR1 KGHSH, CDR2 LQKENI. CDR3 length: 16 residues. V lost 5 bases, J lost 5 bases, and 11 bases stayed unmatched.

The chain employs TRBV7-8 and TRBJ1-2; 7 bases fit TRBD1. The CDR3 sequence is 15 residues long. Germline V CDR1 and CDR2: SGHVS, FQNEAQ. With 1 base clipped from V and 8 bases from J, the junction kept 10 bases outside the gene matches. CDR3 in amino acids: CASSLGQGGTSGYTF. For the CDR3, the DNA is TGTGCCAGCAGCTTAGGACAGGGAGGAACTTCGGGCTACACCTTC.

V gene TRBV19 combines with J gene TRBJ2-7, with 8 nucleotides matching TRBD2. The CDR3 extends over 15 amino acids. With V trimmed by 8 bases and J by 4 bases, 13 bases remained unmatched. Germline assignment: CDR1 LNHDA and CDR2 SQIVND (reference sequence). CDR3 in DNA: TGTGCCAGTGGATGGGGAGCGGGGGAGTATTACGAGCAGTACTTC. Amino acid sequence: CASGWGAGEYYEQYF.

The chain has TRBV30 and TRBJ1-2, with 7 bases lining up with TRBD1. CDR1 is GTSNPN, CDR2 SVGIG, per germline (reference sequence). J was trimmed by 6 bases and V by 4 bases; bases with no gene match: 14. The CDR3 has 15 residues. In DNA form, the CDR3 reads TGTGCCTGGAACCAGGGGCGACAGGGACGAGATGGCTACACCTTC. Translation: CAWNQGRQGRDGYTF.

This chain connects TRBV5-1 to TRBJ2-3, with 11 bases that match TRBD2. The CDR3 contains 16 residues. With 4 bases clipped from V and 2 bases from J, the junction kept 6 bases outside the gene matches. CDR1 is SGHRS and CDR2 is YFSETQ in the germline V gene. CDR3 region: CASSRGLAVNTDTQYF. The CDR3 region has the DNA TGCGCCAGCAGCAGGGGACTAGCGGTAAACACAGATACGCAGTATTTT.

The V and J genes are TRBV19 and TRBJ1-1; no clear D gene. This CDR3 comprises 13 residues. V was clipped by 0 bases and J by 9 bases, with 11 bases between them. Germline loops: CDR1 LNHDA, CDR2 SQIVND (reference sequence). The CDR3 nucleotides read TGTGCCAGTAGTATAGATCTAAAATACCAAGCTTTCTTT. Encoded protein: CASSIDLKYQAFF.

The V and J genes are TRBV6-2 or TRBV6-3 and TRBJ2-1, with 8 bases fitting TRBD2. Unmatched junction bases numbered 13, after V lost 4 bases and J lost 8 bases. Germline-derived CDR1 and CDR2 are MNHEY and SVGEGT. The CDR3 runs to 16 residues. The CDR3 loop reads CASSSLTSGAADEQFF. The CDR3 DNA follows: TGTGCCAGCAGTTCGCTCACTAGCGGCGCGGCCGATGAGCAGTTCTTC.

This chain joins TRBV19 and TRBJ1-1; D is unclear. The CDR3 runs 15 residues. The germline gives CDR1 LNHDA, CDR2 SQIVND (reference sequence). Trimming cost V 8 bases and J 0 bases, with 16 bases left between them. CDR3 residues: CASLLGGHLNTEAFF. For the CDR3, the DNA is TGTGCCAGTTTACTTGGTGGTCATCTGAACACTGAAGCTTTCTTT.

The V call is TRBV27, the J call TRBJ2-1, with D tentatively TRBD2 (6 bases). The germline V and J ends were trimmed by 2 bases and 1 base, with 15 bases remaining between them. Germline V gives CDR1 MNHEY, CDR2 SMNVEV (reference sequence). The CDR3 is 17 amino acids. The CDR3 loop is CASSLQTGRLSYNEQFF. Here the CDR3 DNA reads TGTGCCAGCAGTTTACAAACGGGGAGGCTGTCCTACAATGAGCAGTTCTTC.

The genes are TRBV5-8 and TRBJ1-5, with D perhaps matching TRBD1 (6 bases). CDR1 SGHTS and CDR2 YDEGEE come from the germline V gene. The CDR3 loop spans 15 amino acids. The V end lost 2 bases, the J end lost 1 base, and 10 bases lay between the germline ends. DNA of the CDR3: TGTGCCAGCAGCTTAGGGCAGGGGAGCAATCAGCCCCAGCATTTT. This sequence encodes CASSLGQGSNQPQHF.

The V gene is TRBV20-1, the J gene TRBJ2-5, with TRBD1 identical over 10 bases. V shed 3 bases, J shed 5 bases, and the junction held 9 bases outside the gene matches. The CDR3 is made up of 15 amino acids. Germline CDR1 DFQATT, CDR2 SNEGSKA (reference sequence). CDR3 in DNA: TGCAGTGCTAGTTTCGGGACAGGGGTCAGGGAGACCCAGTACTTC. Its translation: CSASFGTGVRETQYF.

CDR3 loop: CASSFSGNEQFF. In DNA, the CDR3 is TGTGCCAGCAGCTTCTCCGGCAATGAGCAGTTCTTC. V gene TRBV5-5 combines with J gene TRBJ2-1; no clear D. Germline CDR1 reads SGHKS; CDR2 reads YYEKEE (reference sequence). Trimming cost V 2 bases and J 6 bases, with 6 bases left between them. The CDR3 is 12 amino acids.